Each of the 20 T cell receptor beta chains below was sequenced from the same sample in a study of Graves' ophthalmopathy and Graves' hyperthyroidism. Amplified material comprised TCR beta CDR3 regions derived from RNA transcripts. An initial RT-PCR round employing HTBI primers preceded a second-round multiplex PCR. TCRdb independently ran MiXCR on the multiplex PCR reads; one entry per CDR3 protein. The sample includes around 1,200,000 distinct CDR3 sequences, 36% of them seen just once. Sequenced material: peripheral blood or thyroid tissue (not recorded which). These receptors all come from an adult man with Graves' hyperthyroidism.

This clonotype occurred a few times. The V gene is TRBV28, the J gene TRBJ1-2, with TRBD1 as a possible D gene (5 bases). The CDR3 length is 12 residues. From germline, CDR1 is MDHEN and CDR2 SYDVKM. The CDR3 region is CASDTTVYGYTF. CDR3 nucleotides: TGTGCATCGGACACCACCGTTTATGGCTACACCTTC.

The table lists this clonotype with many counts. The rearrangement links TRBV6-5 to TRBJ2-5; tentatively, D is TRBD2 (5 bases). The germline V and J ends were trimmed by 11 bases and 5 bases, with 21 bases remaining between them. The germline CDR1 and CDR2 sequences are MNHEY and SVGAGI. CDR3 size: 14 residues. CDR3 protein: CAQGAAKTQETQYF. CDR3 in DNA: TGTGCCCAAGGAGCGGCAAAAACCCAGGAGACCCAGTACTTC.

Of note for this clonotype: A much bigger clone sits one base away, suggesting this may be a read error. The chain recombines TRBV6-1 with TRBJ1-1; D is uncertain. The CDR3 is 10 residues long. Germline-derived CDR1 and CDR2 are MNHNS and SASEGT. CDR3 amino acids: CTSSLTGAFF. Written as DNA, the CDR3 is TGTACCAGCAGCCTTACCGGAGCTTTCTTT.

This clonotype was observed at least ten times. The chain is built from TRBV30 and TRBJ1-5; D uncertain. This CDR3 has 11 amino acids. CDR1 and CDR2 from the germline V gene are GTSNPN and SVGIG (reference sequence). CDR3 region: CAMGRGQPQHF. In DNA form, the CDR3 reads TGTGCGATGGGGAGAGGTCAGCCCCAGCATTTT.

This clonotype has just a few counts. The V gene is TRBV5-4, the J gene TRBJ1-6; D is unresolved. The CDR3 contains 16 residues. Trimming removed 3 bases from V and 7 bases from J, with 17 bases in between. Germline V gene data show CDR1 as SGHNT and CDR2 as YYREEE (reference sequence). The chain's CDR3 is CASSSEGGVRNSPLHF. CDR3 bases: TGTGCCAGCAGCTCCGAGGGTGGGGTGAGGAATTCACCCCTCCACTTT.

This clonotype came up many times. The chain is built from TRBV20-1 and TRBJ1-1; D possibly corresponds to TRBD1 (5 bases). Trimming took 1 base from V and 5 from J, leaving 11 bases between them. Germline-derived CDR1 and CDR2 are DFQATT and SNEGSKA (reference sequence). The length of the CDR3 is 13 residues. CDR3 loop: CSARVEGRTEAFF. For the CDR3, the DNA is TGCAGTGCTAGAGTGGAGGGGCGGACTGAAGCTTTCTTT.

There are many counts of this clonotype. The CDR3 DNA reads as TGTGCCAGCAGCCACGGACTAGCGGGGTACGAGCAGTACTTC. Amino acids: CASSHGLAGYEQYF. The chain links TRBV3-1 to TRBJ2-7; TRBD2 matches 12 bases. Per the germline V gene, CDR1 is LGHDT and CDR2 is YNNKEL (reference sequence). J lost 4 bases, V lost 3 bases, and 1 base had no gene match. The CDR3 spans 14 residues.

A single count supports this clonotype. The rearrangement links TRBV29-1 to TRBJ1-1; D is undetermined. The germline V gene has CDR1 SQVTM and CDR2 ANQGSEA. The length of the CDR3 is 15 residues. The V end lost 8 bases, the J end lost 0 bases, and 19 bases lay between the germline ends. The CDR3 nucleotides are TGCAGCAGCCCGATCGAGATAGATATGAACACTGAAGCTTTCTTT. Translation: CSSPIEIDMNTEAFF.

The genes are TRBV7-2 and TRBJ2-5, with a tentative D call TRBD2 (7 bases). V lost 7 bases to trimming and J lost 5 bases, with 20 bases between them. CDR1 SGHTA and CDR2 FQGNSA come from the germline V gene. This CDR3 comprises 15 residues. This CDR3 is CASNRVGGPSETQYF. Written as DNA, the CDR3 is TGTGCCAGCAACCGGGTGGGGGGGCCTAGTGAGACCCAGTACTTC.

This clonotype turned up a few times. The rearrangement uses TRBV6-5 and TRBJ2-6, with D possibly being TRBD1 (7 bases). The germline V and J ends were trimmed by 8 bases and 2 bases, with 13 bases remaining between them. This CDR3 spans 15 amino acids. From germline, CDR1 is MNHEY and CDR2 SVGAGI. The CDR3 loop is CASSGGTAGANVLTF. The CDR3 DNA is TGTGCCAGCTCAGGGGGGACAGCTGGGGCCAACGTCCTGACTTTC.

The sample holds many counts of this clonotype. The V call is TRBV12-3 or TRBV12-4, the J call TRBJ2-5, with D hard to call. V was pared by 5 bases and J by 0 bases, with 4 bases between. CDR3 length: 12 residues. The CDR3 sequence: CASSRDQETQYF. The CDR3 region has the DNA TGTGCCAGCAGTCGGGACCAAGAGACCCAGTACTTC.

The chain couples TRBV2 to TRBJ2-7; 7 nucleotides agree with TRBD2. The germline V gene has CDR1 SNHLY and CDR2 FYNNEI. J was trimmed by 6 bases and V by 10 bases; bases with no gene match: 6. CDR3 size: 11 residues. For the CDR3, the DNA is TGTGCCAAGCGACTAGCTTCCGAGCAGTACTTC. Amino acids: CAKRLASEQYF.

This clonotype was detected ten times or more. This chain uses TRBV7-2 with TRBJ1-1; no firm D call. Trimming removed 7 bases at V and 1 base at J, with 22 bases between. The CDR3 has 17 residues. Germline V CDR1 and CDR2: SGHTA, FQGNSA. CDR3 loop: CASKFGRLKATNTEAFF. CDR3 in DNA: TGTGCCAGCAAGTTTGGGCGATTGAAAGCAACGAACACTGAAGCTTTCTTT.

There are many counts of this clonotype. The chain joins TRBV4-3 to TRBJ1-5; TRBD1 might be the D (6 bases). V lost 0 bases to trimming and J lost 3 bases, with 9 bases between them. Germline V gene data show CDR1 as LGHNA and CDR2 as YSLEER. The CDR3 is 15 residues long. In DNA form, the CDR3 reads TGCGCCAGCAGCCAAGAGGCAGGGGCCAATCAGCCCCAGCATTTT. It encodes CASSQEAGANQPQHF.

The table lists this clonotype with many counts. V and J are TRBV2 and TRBJ1-1; maybe TRBD1 (5 bases). V lost 8 bases, J lost 8 bases, and 24 bases lay in between. The CDR3 is made up of 15 amino acids. The germline gives CDR1 SNHLY, CDR2 FYNNEI. This CDR3 reads CASGYGVYREGEAFF. The CDR3 DNA sequence: TGTGCCAGCGGCTACGGGGTATATCGAGAGGGGGAAGCTTTCTTT.

This clonotype was observed at least ten times. J is TRBJ1-2 and V is TRBV29-1, with D unresolved. V shed 5 bases and J shed 6 bases, with 10 bases lying between them. CDR1 is SQVTM and CDR2 is ANQGSEA in the germline V gene. This CDR3 has 11 amino acids. The CDR3 DNA reads as TGCAGCGTTCTTGGAGCAGATGGCTACACCTTC. It codes for CSVLGADGYTF.

This clonotype was detected only a few times. This CDR3 is CACIEVEETQYF. The CDR3 DNA reads TGTGCCTGTATCGAGGTAGAGGAGACCCAGTACTTC. The rearrangement uses TRBV30 and TRBJ2-5; D is ambiguous. CDR1 is GTSNPN, CDR2 SVGIG, per germline (reference sequence). Trimming took 6 bases from V and 5 from J, leaving 13 bases between them. The CDR3 sequence is 12 residues long.

The chain joins TRBV11-2 to TRBJ1-2; 7 nucleotides line up with TRBD1. The length of the CDR3 is 13 residues. The germline gives CDR1 SGHAT, CDR2 FQNNGV. Losses at the gene ends were 5 bases for V and 5 bases for J; bases not matched to a gene: 5. This chain's CDR3 is CASSAGTVYGYTF. CDR3 DNA sequence: TGTGCCAGCAGCGCCGGGACAGTTTATGGCTACACCTTC.

V is TRBV12-3 or TRBV12-4 and J is TRBJ2-2; 10 nucleotides match TRBD1. J was trimmed by 4 bases and V by 11 bases; bases with no gene match: 4. CDR3 length equals 13 residues. CDR3 sequence: CAGQGVSTGELFF. DNA of the CDR3: TGTGCCGGACAGGGGGTGAGCACCGGGGAGCTGTTTTTT.

The chain couples TRBV5-1 to TRBJ1-6, with a weak D call TRBD1 (5 bases). The germline V gene has CDR1 SGHRS and CDR2 YFSETQ. The germline V and J ends were trimmed by 4 bases and 9 bases, with 20 bases remaining between them. The CDR3 sequence is 16 residues long. The CDR3, as DNA: TGCGCCAGCAGCGCGGATGCCGGGGGGTCAAGTTCACCCCTCCACTTT. Translated, it gives CASSADAGGSSSPLHF.